The 32 T cell receptor beta chains reported below all come from one sample, sequenced in a study of blood T cell repertoires in COVID-19. TCRdb keeps only in-frame clones here, not all; method: immunoSEQ multiplex PCR. The sample holds some 270,000 clones, more than 75% seen once. Sequencing input: peripheral blood. Receptors were obtained from a woman of 80 years or more with COVID-19, enrolled during active disease.

The V call is TRBV27, the J call TRBJ1-1; 7 nucleotides match TRBD1. The CDR3 loop spans 16 amino acids. The germline CDR1 and CDR2 sequences are MNHEY and SMNVEV (reference sequence). The ends lost 0 bases at V and 1 base at J; junction bases unmatched: 5. The CDR3 loop is CASSLSKDRPNTEAFF. Here the CDR3 DNA reads TGTGCCAGCAGTTTATCGAAGGACAGGCCGAACACTGAAGCTTTCTTT.

A word on this clone: This CDR3 is also generated by other DNA sequences in the sample. V gene TRBV12-3 or TRBV12-4 combines with J gene TRBJ1-1, with D unclear. CDR3 length equals 13 residues. V lost 3 bases and J lost 0, with 5 bases in between. The CDR3 is CASSFAVNTEAFF. The CDR3 DNA reads TGTGCCAGCAGTTTTGCAGTGAACACTGAAGCTTTCTTT.

This chain uses TRBV5-8 with TRBJ1-4; D is perhaps TRBD1 (6 bases). CDR1 is SGHTS, CDR2 YDEGEE, per germline. The germline V and J ends were trimmed by 6 bases and 8 bases, with 17 bases remaining between them. CDR3 length equals 14 residues. This CDR3 is CASTPQGVMEKLFF. CDR3 DNA: TGTGCCAGCACCCCACAGGGTGTAATGGAAAAACTGTTTTTT.

The rearrangement joins TRBV7-2 to TRBJ2-5, with 7 nucleotides matching TRBD1. The ends lost 5 bases at V and 3 bases at J; junction bases unmatched: 18. The length of the CDR3 is 18 residues. The V gene's germline CDR1 is SGHTA and CDR2 FQGNSA. For the CDR3, the DNA is TGTGCCAGCAGCCCAGGGCTGACAGGGAAGCCTGTCGAAGAGACCCAGTACTTC. Protein sequence: CASSPGLTGKPVEETQYF. Full variable domain (missing parts from reference TRBV7-2 and TRBJ2-5): GAGVSQSPSNKVTEKGKDVELRCDPISGHTALYWYRQSLGQGLEFLIYFQGNSAPDKSGLPSDRFSAERTGGSVSTLTIQRTQQEDSAVYLCASSPGLTGKPVEETQYFGPGTRLLVL.

The chain is built from TRBV27 and TRBJ2-7, with a weak D call TRBD2 (6 bases). The CDR3 consists of 15 residues. Germline loops: CDR1 MNHEY, CDR2 SMNVEV (reference sequence). V lost 0 bases, J lost 2 bases, and 11 bases lay in between. CDR3 sequence reads: CASSLSWGLTYEQYF. CDR3 in DNA: TGTGCCAGCAGTTTATCATGGGGACTTACCTACGAGCAGTACTTC.

V is TRBV20-1 and J is TRBJ2-7; no definite D call. This CDR3 is built from 11 residues. Germline V CDR1 and CDR2: DFQATT, SNEGSKA (reference sequence). The V end lost 4 bases, the J end lost 2 bases, and 6 bases lay between the germline ends. CDR3 nucleotides: TGCAGTGCTACAGGTACCTACGAGCAGTACGTC. It yields the protein CSATGTYEQYV.

This sequence joins TRBV7-8 and TRBJ1-5, with 9 bases lining up with TRBD1. The V and J ends lost 1 base and 6 bases, in that order; junction bases with no gene match: 10. The CDR3 is 17 residues long. From germline, CDR1 is SGHVS and CDR2 FQNEAQ. The CDR3 spells CASSLDGQGFRSQPQHF. The CDR3 region has the DNA TGTGCCAGCAGCTTAGACGGACAGGGGTTCCGAAGTCAGCCCCAGCATTTT.

This chain joins TRBV10-3 and TRBJ2-3, with 12 nucleotides matching TRBD2. The trim removed 9 bases at V and 0 bases at J, leaving 4 bases unmatched. The CDR3 is made up of 15 amino acids. The germline V gene has CDR1 ENHRY and CDR2 SYGVKD. CDR3 residues: CAILAGGRSTDTQYF. DNA of the CDR3: TGTGCCATACTAGCGGGGGGACGTAGCACAGATACGCAGTATTTT.

In this sample, this clone turned up once. The CDR3 protein is CASSLNGMETQYF. The CDR3 coding sequence is TGCGCCAGCAGCTTAAACGGGATGGAGACCCAGTACTTC. The gene calls are TRBV5-1 and TRBJ2-5; D is possibly TRBD2 (5 bases). There are 13 residues in the CDR3. Germline loops: CDR1 SGHRS, CDR2 YFSETQ. V was trimmed by 2 bases and J by 5 bases, leaving 10 bases between them.

This clone was seen a few times. V usage is TRBV5-4 and J usage is TRBJ1-2; 10 bases agree with TRBD1. Trimming cost V 4 bases and J 5 bases; bases outside gene matches: 11. Germline loops: CDR1 SGHNT, CDR2 YYREEE (reference sequence). The CDR3 is 16 amino acids. In DNA form, the CDR3 reads TGTGCCAGCAGCGGGACTCCGGGACAGGGGAGATATGGCTACACCTTC. Translation: CASSGTPGQGRYGYTF.

The chain combines TRBV29-1 with TRBJ1-1; D is unclear. Trimming removed 7 bases at V and 1 base at J, with 13 bases between. Germline V lookup: CDR1 SQVTM, CDR2 ANQGSEA. The CDR3 runs 13 residues. The CDR3 here is CSAQKQTNTEAFF. The CDR3 nucleotides are TGCAGCGCCCAAAAACAAACGAACACTGAAGCTTTCTTT.

This sequence joins TRBV21-1 and TRBJ1-1; the table assigns TRBD1, which was not confirmed against the DNA. TRBV21-1 is noted as a pseudogene. This CDR3 spans 14 amino acids. The CDR3 region is CASNDGTGNTEAFF. The CDR3 nucleotides read TGTGCCAGCAATGATGGGACAGGGAACACTGAAGCTTTCTTT.

The genes are TRBV5-8 and TRBJ1-5; D remains unclear. The length of the CDR3 is 15 residues. Germline lookup yields CDR1 SGHTS and CDR2 YDEGEE. Deletions cut 1 base from V and 0 bases from J, with 8 bases between. The CDR3 bases are TGTGCCAGCAGCTTGACTCGGTATAGCAATCAGCCCCAGCATTTT. As protein: CASSLTRYSNQPQHF.

This chain connects TRBV2 to TRBJ2-3, with D unclear. Trimming took 6 bases from V and 2 from J, leaving 6 bases between them. The CDR3 loop spans 12 amino acids. Germline assignment: CDR1 SNHLY and CDR2 FYNNEI. DNA of the CDR3: TGTGCCAGCAGAGAGGACACAGATACGCAGTATTTT. Translating it yields CASREDTDTQYF.

V is TRBV12-3 or TRBV12-4 and J is TRBJ1-2; TRBD1 matches at 7 bases. Germline trimming cut 5 bases from V and 4 bases from J; bases unmatched to any gene: 1. This CDR3 is built from 12 residues. The CDR3 loop reads CASSRDSYGYTF. Here the CDR3 DNA reads TGTGCCAGCAGTAGGGACAGCTATGGCTACACCTTC.

A few counts support this clone. The gene calls are TRBV6-6 and TRBJ1-2, with D possibly matching TRBD1 (6 bases). The CDR3 is 14 amino acids. V gave up 5 bases and J gave up 5 bases, with 15 bases separating them. Germline-derived CDR1 and CDR2 are MNHNY and SVGAGI (reference sequence). DNA of the CDR3: TGTGCCAGCAGTCACCGCAGGGGATTTTATGGCTACACCTTC. Its translation: CASSHRRGFYGYTF.

V usage is TRBV4-3 and J usage is TRBJ1-4, with TRBD1 as a possible D gene (5 bases). The ends were cut back, 2 bases at V and 6 bases at J, with 10 bases in the middle. CDR1 LGHNA and CDR2 YSLEER come from the germline V gene. The CDR3 extends over 14 amino acids. CDR3: CASSQTGGDEKLFF. CDR3 sequence (DNA): TGCGCCAGCAGCCAAACCGGGGGAGATGAAAAACTGTTTTTT.

The V gene is TRBV5-8, the J gene TRBJ1-2; D gene ambiguous. V was clipped by 4 bases and J by 2 bases, with 12 bases between them. This CDR3 spans 14 amino acids. Germline V CDR1 and CDR2: SGHTS, YDEGEE. CDR3 region: CASSGGAVNYGYTF. CDR3 bases: TGTGCCAGCAGCGGCGGAGCAGTGAACTATGGCTACACCTTC. The full variable domain, rest sourced from reference TRBV5-8 and TRBJ1-2, is EAGVTQSPTHLIKTRGQQATLRCSPISGHTSVYWYQQALGLGLQFLLWYDEGEERNRGNFPPRFSGRQFPNYSSELNVNALELEDSALYLCASSGGAVNYGYTFGSGTRLTVV.

This chain links TRBV20-1 with TRBJ1-2; D gene unclear. This CDR3 has 13 residues. CDR1 is DFQATT, CDR2 SNEGSKA, per germline (reference sequence). V gave up 3 bases and J gave up 5 bases, with 13 bases separating them. The DNA of the CDR3 is TGCAGTGCTAGTGATGTCCGGGGTTATGGCTACACCTTC. Its protein product is CSASDVRGYGYTF.

V and J are TRBV6-5 and TRBJ2-7, with 13 bases that match TRBD2. V was clipped by 2 bases and J by 12 bases; unmatched bases: 10. The CDR3 loop spans 15 amino acids. From germline, CDR1 is MNHEY and CDR2 SVGAGI. CDR3 in amino acids: CASSYEGTSGVQLYF. The CDR3 DNA reads as TGTGCCAGCAGTTACGAAGGGACTAGCGGGGTCCAGCTGTACTTC.

This rearrangement joins TRBV7-9 to TRBJ1-5; TRBD1 aligns across 7 bases. The CDR3 totals 18 residues. With V trimmed by 2 bases and J by 3 bases, 13 bases remained unmatched. The germline V gene encodes CDR1 SEHNR and CDR2 FQNEAQ (reference sequence). The CDR3 loop reads CASSLSGQATSYNQPQHF. Written as DNA, the CDR3 is TGTGCCAGCAGCTTATCTGGACAGGCAACTAGCTACAATCAGCCCCAGCATTTT.

The chain joins TRBV5-1 to TRBJ2-3, with D maybe TRBD2 (5 bases). Germline V lookup: CDR1 SGHRS, CDR2 YFSETQ. With 4 bases removed from V and 1 base from J, the gap between germline ends came to 13 bases. This CDR3 spans 15 amino acids. The CDR3 spells CASSLGNSGTDTQYF. The CDR3 nucleotides read TGCGCCAGCAGCCTCGGGAACTCGGGCACAGATACGCAGTATTTT. Looking up the rest from reference TRBV5-1 and TRBJ2-3 gives the full variable domain: KAGVTQTPRYLIKTRGQQVTLSCSPISGHRSVSWYQQTPGQGLQFLFEYFSETQRNKGNFPGRFSGRQFSNSRSEMNVSTLELGDSALYLCASSLGNSGTDTQYFGPGTRLTVL.

The V gene is TRBV6-5, the J gene TRBJ2-1, with D perhaps matching TRBD2 (7 bases). The germline V gene has CDR1 MNHEY and CDR2 SVGAGI. Trimming removed 5 bases at V and 5 bases at J, with 13 bases between. CDR3 length equals 14 residues. The DNA for the CDR3 is TGTGCCAGCAGTCAGAGGGGGGGCAACAATGAGCAGTTCTTC. It yields the protein CASSQRGGNNEQFF.

The chain couples TRBV10-3 to TRBJ1-1; tentative D call: TRBD1 (5 bases). Deletions cut 6 bases from V and 0 bases from J, with 11 bases between. CDR3 length: 14 amino acids. The germline CDR1 and CDR2 sequences are ENHRY and SYGVKD. CDR3 nucleotide sequence: TGTGCCATCAGAGTGGCGGACATGAACACTGAAGCTTTCTTT. Its translation is CAIRVADMNTEAFF.

V and J are TRBV30 and TRBJ1-3, with 9 bases fitting TRBD1. The CDR3 is 13 amino acids. V shed 4 bases and J 7 bases; nucleotides not matched to a gene: 5. The germline CDR1 and CDR2 sequences are GTSNPN and SVGIG (reference sequence). The DNA of the CDR3 is TGTGCCTGGAAAACAACAGGGGGCAACACCATATATTTT. Its protein is CAWKTTGGNTIYF.

V gene TRBV7-2 combines with J gene TRBJ1-2; D not resolved. Germline CDR1 SGHTA, CDR2 FQGNSA. The ends were cut back, 4 bases at V and 8 bases at J, with 14 bases in the middle. This CDR3 contains 13 residues. CDR3 in amino acids: CASSSGTPWGYTF. In DNA form, the CDR3 reads TGTGCCAGCAGCTCGGGAACCCCGTGGGGCTACACCTTC.

The chain carries TRBV29-1 and TRBJ2-5; possible D gene TRBD1, 5 bases. CDR3 length: 14 amino acids. The germline gives CDR1 SQVTM, CDR2 ANQGSEA. Trimming pared 7 bases from V and 4 bases from J, leaving 19 bases between. The CDR3 sequence is CSALAAGWLETQYF. As DNA, the CDR3 is TGCAGCGCTCTTGCGGCAGGGTGGCTAGAGACCCAGTACTTC.

The J gene is TRBJ2-7, the V gene TRBV6-2 or TRBV6-3, with 12 bases identical to TRBD1. V was pared by 6 bases and J by 2 bases, with 11 bases of the junction left unmatched. Germline loops: CDR1 MNHEY, CDR2 SVGEGT. The CDR3 has 17 amino acids. Here the CDR3 reads CASSSGTGGYSAYEQYF. CDR3 bases: TGTGCCAGCAGCTCCGGGACAGGGGGCTATTCGGCCTACGAGCAGTACTTC.

V usage is TRBV10-2 and J usage is TRBJ1-4, with D possibly matching TRBD1 (5 bases). Per the germline V gene, CDR1 is WSHSY and CDR2 is SAAADI. V was shortened by 5 bases and J by 7 bases, with 14 bases between the two germline ends. This CDR3 region has 14 residues. The CDR3 region has the DNA TGCGCCAGCAGTCCAGACAGTAGATTTGAAAAACTGTTTTTT. Translated: CASSPDSRFEKLFF.

The chain combines TRBV6-5 with TRBJ2-7; D may be TRBD2 (7 bases). The germline CDR1 and CDR2 sequences are MNHEY and SVGAGI. V was pared by 5 bases and J by 7 bases, with 15 bases between. The CDR3 has 13 residues. The chain's CDR3 is CASSTQGRGEQYF. CDR3 DNA sequence: TGTGCCAGCAGTACTCAGGGGAGGGGGGAGCAGTACTTC.

This clone has just one count. This chain connects TRBV5-1 to TRBJ2-3, with 9 bases fitting TRBD2. V lost 4 bases to trimming and J lost 3 bases; unmatched junction nucleotides: 9. Germline CDR1 and CDR2: SGHRS and YFSETQ. This CDR3 contains 16 residues. The CDR3 coding sequence is TGCGCCAGCAGCATCGCCGGACTAGCGTCTACAGATACGCAGTATTTT. Translated: CASSIAGLASTDTQYF.

This chain connects TRBV5-5 to TRBJ2-5; TRBD2 aligns across 8 bases. CDR1 and CDR2 from the germline V gene are SGHKS and YYEKEE (reference sequence). The CDR3 consists of 15 residues. The trim removed 3 bases at V and 0 bases at J, leaving 4 bases unmatched. In nucleotides, the CDR3 is TGTGCCAGCAGCTCGGGGGGGACGTACCAAGAGACCCAGTACTTC. Translating it yields CASSSGGTYQETQYF.